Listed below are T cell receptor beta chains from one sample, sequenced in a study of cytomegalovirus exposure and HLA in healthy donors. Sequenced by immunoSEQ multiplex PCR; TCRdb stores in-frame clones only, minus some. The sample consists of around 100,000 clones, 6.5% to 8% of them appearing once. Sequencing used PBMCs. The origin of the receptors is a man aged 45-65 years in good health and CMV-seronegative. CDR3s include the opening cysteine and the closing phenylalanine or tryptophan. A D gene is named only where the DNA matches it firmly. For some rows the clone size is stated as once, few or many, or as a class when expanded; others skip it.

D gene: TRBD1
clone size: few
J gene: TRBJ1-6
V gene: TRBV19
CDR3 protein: CASIVGQGDSPLHF
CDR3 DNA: TGTGCCAGTATTGTCGGACAGGGGGATTCACCCCTCCACTTT

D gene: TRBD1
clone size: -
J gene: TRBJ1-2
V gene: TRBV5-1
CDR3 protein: CASSPGTAGLSGYTF
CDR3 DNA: TGCGCCAGCAGCCCCGGGACAGCCGGACTTAGCGGCTACACCTTC

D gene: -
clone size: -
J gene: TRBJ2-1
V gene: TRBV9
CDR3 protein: CASSVAGSRSYNEQFF
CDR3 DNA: TGTGCCAGCAGCGTAGCCGGGAGCCGCTCCTACAATGAGCAGTTCTTC

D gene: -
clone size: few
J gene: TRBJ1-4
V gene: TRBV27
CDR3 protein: CASSLYQNEKLFF
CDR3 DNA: TGTGCCAGCAGTTTATATCAGAATGAAAAACTGTTTTTT

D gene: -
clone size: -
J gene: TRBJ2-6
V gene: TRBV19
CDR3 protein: CASSIMAAGKVGANVLTF
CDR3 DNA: TGTGCCAGTAGTATAATGGCGGCAGGGAAGGTCGGGGCCAACGTCCTGACTTTC

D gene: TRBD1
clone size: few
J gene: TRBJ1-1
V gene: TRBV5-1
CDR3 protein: CASSFTGATEAFF
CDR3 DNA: TGCGCCAGCAGCTTCACAGGGGCCACTGAAGCTTTCTTT

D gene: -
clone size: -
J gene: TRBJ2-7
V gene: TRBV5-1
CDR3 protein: CASSLRDIMDEQYF
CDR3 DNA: TGCGCCAGCAGCTTAAGGGACATAATGGACGAGCAGTACTTC

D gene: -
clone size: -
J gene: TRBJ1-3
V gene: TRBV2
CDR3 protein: CASSVQAGNTIYF
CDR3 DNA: TGTGCCAGCAGTGTACAGGCTGGGAACACCATATATTTT

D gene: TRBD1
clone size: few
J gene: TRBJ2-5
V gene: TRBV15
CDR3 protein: CATSAISGTGVGTQYF
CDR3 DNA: TGTGCCACCAGCGCAATTTCCGGGACAGGGGTTGGGACCCAGTACTTC

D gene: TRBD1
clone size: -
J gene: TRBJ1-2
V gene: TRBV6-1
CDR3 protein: CASKRTGDNYGYTF
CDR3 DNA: TGTGCCAGCAAAAGGACAGGGGATAACTATGGCTACACCTTC

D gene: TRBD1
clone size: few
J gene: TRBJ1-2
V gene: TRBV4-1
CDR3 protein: CASSQDRRATGLLGGYTF
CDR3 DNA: TGCGCCAGCAGCCAAGATAGGAGGGCGACAGGGCTCCTTGGCGGCTACACCTTC